What follows is one T cell receptor beta chain and its context. This sample stems from a study of blood T cell repertoires in COVID-19. Study context: Samples taken during acute and convalescent COVID-19 were collected in the United States, Italy and Spain. From T cells, B-cell-depleted T cells, or PBMCs came the material, which was cDNA or gDNA.

V lost 4 bases and J lost 0, with 14 bases in between. The CDR3 has 16 residues. In germline, CDR1 is SGDLS, CDR2 YYNGEE. In the original processing: Quantification of nucleated cells was approximated via reference gene primer amplification. Some clones are missing from TCRdb's copy, which holds only in-frame ones; the method was immunoSEQ multiplex PCR. For V, J and clone size, that table is used; D and trimming come from the DNA. This sample has 150,000 to 200,000 clones, with about 85% found just once. The sequenced material came from peripheral blood. The rearrangement uses TRBV9 and TRBJ2-1; D not certain. This TCR came from a man in his 70s who had recovered from COVID-19. The CDR3 is CASSPSLMGSYNEQFF. The DNA for the CDR3 is TGTGCCAGCAGCCCTAGTCTGATGGGCTCCTACAATGAGCAGTTCTTC.